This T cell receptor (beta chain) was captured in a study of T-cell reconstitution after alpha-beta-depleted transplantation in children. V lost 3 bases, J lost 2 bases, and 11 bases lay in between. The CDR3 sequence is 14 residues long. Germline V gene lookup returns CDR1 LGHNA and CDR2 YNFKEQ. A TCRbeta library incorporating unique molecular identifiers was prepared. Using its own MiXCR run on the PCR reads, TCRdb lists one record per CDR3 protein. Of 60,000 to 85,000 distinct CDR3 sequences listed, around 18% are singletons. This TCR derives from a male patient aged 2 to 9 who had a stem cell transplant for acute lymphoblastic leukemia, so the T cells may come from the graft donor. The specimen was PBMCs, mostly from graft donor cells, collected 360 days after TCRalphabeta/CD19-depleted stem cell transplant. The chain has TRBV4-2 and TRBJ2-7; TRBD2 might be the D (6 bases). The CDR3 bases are TGTGCCAGCAGCCATAGCGGCATTACCTACGAGCAGTACTTC. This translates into CASSHSGITYEQYF.